This T cell receptor beta chain came from a study of cytotoxic CD8 clonotypes in ibrutinib-treated CLL (dated by TCRdb to about 2021). Concerning the study at large: The cohort included about 15 treatment-naive and roughly 10 relapsed/refractory patients; around 17 were IGHV unmutated. The response samples were drawn at a median of roughly eleven months into treatment, with a range of roughly 6 to 40 months. Cryopreserved peripheral blood mononuclear cells were collected before treatment, at response, and at either disease progression or sustained remission. Partial responses were observed in 24 patients and complete responses in 2; after a median follow-up of around 64 months, remission was maintained in 15 or so patients and progression was observed in around twelve. Longitudinal samples were obtainable from about 30% of the roughly 90 participants in the trial. Samples averaged around 280,000 productive templates and 80,000 to 100,000 productive rearrangements. Patients were still on ibrutinib when every remission and progressive disease sample was collected.

The full study reports these points: Sampling times were not matched between patients in sustained remission and patients whose disease was progressing, and lymph node repertoires were not examined. Public clonotypes were rare and either shrank or stayed stable during treatment, and the rise in clonality at ibrutinib response reflected expansion of private clonotypes. Clonality increased at ibrutinib response, stayed stable in sustained remission, and fell back toward baseline at progression. At baseline, clonality was higher than in age-matched healthy donors and showed a strong correlation with circulating CD8+ T-cell counts.

CDR1 and CDR2, per the germline V gene, are SNHLY and FYNNEI. Including cysteine and phenylalanine, the CDR3 has 14 amino acids. The sequence is cut down to CDR3 DNA, 42 bases in frame from base 1. V is shortened by 3 bases, J by 0 bases, and the region joining them spans 7 bases. Worth noting for this clone: Its specific antigen is unknown. No qualities accompany the bases; no much larger clone lies one base away.

The goal of deep resolution MiSeq sequencing was a depth between 1 in 1 million and 1 in 200,000 T cells, and coverage averaged 10x per clonotype. The immunoSEQ hsTCRB Kit was used to generate the TCR beta libraries. In the original analysis: Data were analyzed with ImmunoSEQ Data Assistant and ImmunoSEQ Analyzer, with V, D and J genes assigned per IMGT definitions. Clonality, which ranges from 0 to 1, was calculated as one minus the normalized Shannon entropy of productive rearrangement frequencies. Only overrepresented clonotypes making up at least 0.05% of the repertoire of each patient were included in the public clonotype analysis. Repertoires from approximately 12 age-matched healthy donors in immuneACCESS were used as clonality controls. TCRdb provides this immuneACCESS table in a form limited to in-frame rearrangements. Some clones are lacking; in checked studies, under half of them reflect an unresolved V gene, and why the rest are absent is not known. That table supplies the V and J calls and clone size; D and trimming were determined from the DNA. The sample table contains 160,000 or so clones; only one count was recorded for about four fifths of them. The leading ten clones occupy 4.6% of the sample.

This specimen's time point label, interpreted: 20 to 30 months on ibrutinib. Around 2 micrograms of genomic DNA were extracted from cryopreserved PBMCs for TCR beta library preparation. Longitudinal blood samples from CLL patients on ibrutinib monotherapy underwent high-throughput TCR beta sequencing. The patients were enrolled in a single-center, open-label phase 2 trial of ibrutinib monotherapy. Source: PBMCs, taken after 24 months of ibrutinib treatment. This clonotype was sampled from a human donor with chronic lymphocytic leukemia. The chain was built from TRBV2 and TRBJ2-3, with the D gene call left open. The CDR3 loop reads CASSENPSTDTQYF. The bases read TGTGCCAGCAGTGAGAACCCTAGCACAGATACGCAGTATTTT.